The text below deals with one TCR beta chain. The sample belongs to a study of molecular identifiers for immune sequencing clone quantification. V was shortened by 2 bases and J by 1 base, with 6 bases between the two germline ends. This CDR3 spans 12 amino acids. Germline CDR1 reads GTSNPN; CDR2 reads SVGIG (reference sequence). MiXCR, run by TCRdb on the PCR reads, gives a single entry per CDR3 protein. This table holds more than 450,000 distinct CDR3 sequences, roughly 24% found once. Specimen: naive CD8+ T cells from blood, with Jurkat cell RNA spiked in. Subset noted: FACS-sorted CD8+CD4-CCR7+CD45RA+ naive T cells. This TCR derives from a human donor in good health. Some libraries in this study had Jurkat cell RNA spiked in. The rearrangement links TRBV30 to TRBJ2-7, with no clear D. For the CDR3, the DNA is TGTGCCTGGAGTCTGAGTTCCTACGAGCAGTACTTC. It translates to CAWSLSSYEQYF.